Listed below are T cell receptor beta chains from one sample, sequenced in a study of control samples from healthy donors and cancer patients. Clones were read by immunoSEQ multiplex PCR, and TCRdb kept only the in-frame ones, dropping some. The profile shows some 64,000 clones, 75% to 95% of them singletons. Source material: PBMCs. These receptors all stem from a woman in her 50s with colorectal cancer. Both conserved end residues are part of each CDR3. Each record gives: V gene, D gene, J gene, clone size, CDR3 protein, CDR3 DNA. D genes are given only for firm matches. The size of a clone is reported for some rows only, either as once, few or many, or as a class for expanded clones.

>TRBV7-9|TRBD1|TRBJ1-1|-
CASSLEEGASAFF
TGTGCCAGCAGCTTAGAGGAGGGGGCGTCGGCTTTCTTT
>TRBV5-6|-|TRBJ1-1|-
CASSLVIPQGNTEAFF
TGTGCCAGCAGCTTGGTTATCCCCCAGGGGAACACTGAAGCTTTCTTT
>TRBV5-1|-|TRBJ1-1|-
CASSLEAATEAFF
TGCGCCAGCAGCTTGGAGGCAGCAACTGAAGCTTTCTTT
>TRBV20-1|TRBD2|TRBJ2-2|-
CSASSVRGAQGELFF
TGCAGTGCTAGTTCCGTGCGGGGGGCCCAAGGGGAGCTGTTTTTT
>TRBV5-1|TRBD1|TRBJ2-1|-
CASSLGGTGATNNEQFF
TGCGCCAGCAGCTTGGGTGGCACAGGGGCGACAAACAATGAGCAGTTCTTC
>TRBV2|-|TRBJ2-4|-
CASRGTRGLAKNIQYF
TGTGCCAGCAGGGGCACCCGGGGATTAGCCAAAAACATTCAGTACTTC
>TRBV11-2|-|TRBJ1-4|once
CASSRITENEKLFF
TGTGCCAGCAGCCGAATTACAGAGAATGAAAAACTGTTTTTT
>TRBV28|-|TRBJ1-3|-
CASSAPSPGNTIYF
TGTGCCAGCAGTGCTCCCTCGCCTGGAAACACCATATATTTT
>TRBV6-5|-|TRBJ2-7|-
CASSYSTANYEQYF
TGTGCCAGCAGTTACTCGACGGCAAACTACGAGCAGTACTTC
>TRBV9|-|TRBJ1-4|-
CASSVGGAEEKLFF
TGTGCCAGCAGCGTAGGAGGGGCTGAAGAAAAACTGTTTTTT
>TRBV6-5|TRBD1|TRBJ2-7|-
CASRTGIYEQYF
TGTGCCAGCAGGACAGGGATCTACGAGCAGTACTTC
>TRBV19|-|TRBJ1-6|-
CASTYTRLNSPLHF
TGTGCCAGTACCTATACGAGGCTTAATTCACCCCTCCACTTT
>TRBV2|TRBD1|TRBJ2-2|-
CASSTQGANTGELFF
TGTGCCAGCAGTACCCAGGGGGCGAACACCGGGGAGCTGTTTTTT
>TRBV18|-|TRBJ1-1|-
CASSPVGSANTEAFF
TGTGCCAGCTCACCAGTCGGGTCAGCTAACACTGAAGCTTTCTTT
>TRBV19|-|TRBJ2-2|-
CATQTYEGYQSGELFF
TGTGCCACTCAAACTTATGAGGGGTATCAATCCGGGGAGCTGTTTTTT
>TRBV9|-|TRBJ2-1|-
CASSAWVGRGAREQFF
TGTGCCAGCAGCGCCTGGGTGGGCCGGGGAGCTCGGGAGCAGTTCTTC
>TRBV3-1/TRBV3-2|-|TRBJ1-4|-
CASSQVTQGDEKLFF
TGTGCCAGCAGCCAAGTCACTCAGGGCGATGAAAAACTGTTTTTT
>TRBV21-1|-|TRBJ1-5|few
CASRPTVTRSNQPQHF
TGTGCCAGCAGGCCAACAGTAACTCGCAGCAATCAGCCCCAGCATTTT
>TRBV14|TRBD2|TRBJ2-7|-
CASSQDQLAGTYEQYF
TGTGCCAGCAGCCAAGATCAATTAGCGGGGACCTACGAGCAGTACTTC
>TRBV27|TRBD1|TRBJ2-7|-
CASSFRGTGKGPYEQYF
TGTGCCAGCAGTTTTCGGGGGACAGGGAAGGGGCCTTACGAGCAGTACTTC
>TRBV2|TRBD1|TRBJ1-3|-
CASFPGQGVGNTIYF
TGTGCCAGCTTTCCGGGACAGGGAGTTGGAAACACCATATATTTT
>TRBV5-4|TRBD1|TRBJ2-4|-
CASSSNRGPGNIQYF
TGTGCCAGCAGCTCTAACAGGGGGCCGGGAAACATTCAGTACTTC
>TRBV19|-|TRBJ1-1|-
CASSPGTPNTEAFF
TGTGCCAGTAGTCCAGGGACACCTAACACTGAAGCTTTCTTT
>TRBV25-1|TRBD2|TRBJ2-3|-
CASRGLAGPTDTQYF
TGTGCCAGCAGAGGACTAGCGGGACCCACAGATACGCAGTATTTT
>TRBV28|-|TRBJ1-5|-
CASSLRRDSNQPQHF
TGTGCCAGCAGTTTACGACGGGATAGCAATCAGCCCCAGCATTTT
>TRBV11-3|-|TRBJ2-1|-
CASSLDAGANKQFF
TGTGCCAGCAGCTTAGATGCAGGGGCTAATAAGCAGTTCTTC
>TRBV11-2|TRBD2|TRBJ2-1|-
CASSLRLAGGTYNEQFF
TGTGCCAGCAGCCTAAGACTAGCGGGAGGGACTTACAATGAGCAGTTCTTC
>TRBV30|-|TRBJ2-7|-
CAWGRTAYEQYF
TGTGCCTGGGGACGAACAGCCTACGAGCAGTACTTC
>TRBV5-6|TRBD1|TRBJ2-5|-
CASSWGQGGGETQYF
TGTGCCAGCAGCTGGGGACAGGGGGGAGGGGAGACCCAGTACTTC
>TRBV10-3|-|TRBJ2-2|-
CAISESSRAVNTGELFF
TGTGCCATCAGTGAGTCGTCGCGCGCAGTGAACACCGGGGAGCTGTTTTTT
>TRBV6-6|-|TRBJ2-2|-
CASRPPIWAGELFF
TGTGCCAGCAGGCCTCCAATATGGGCCGGGGAGCTGTTTTTT
>TRBV5-1|-|TRBJ2-1|once
CASSLEATLGDEQFF
TGCGCCAGCAGCTTGGAGGCTACCTTAGGGGATGAGCAGTTCTTC
>TRBV10-1|TRBD1|TRBJ1-2|-
CARGDRVYGYTF
TGCGCCAGAGGGGACAGGGTCTATGGCTACACCTTC
>TRBV11-2|-|TRBJ1-2|-
CASSLGANHYGYTF
TGTGCCAGCAGCTTGGGAGCTAACCACTATGGCTACACCTTC
>TRBV7-2|-|TRBJ2-2|-
CASSLVMGAAGELFF
TGTGCCAGCAGCTTAGTAATGGGGGCAGCCGGGGAGCTGTTTTTT
>TRBV2|TRBD1|TRBJ1-1|-
CASSERTGRRTEAFF
TGTGCCAGCAGTGAACGGACAGGGAGGCGCACTGAAGCTTTCTTT